This entry describes one T cell receptor (beta chain). Its antigen is not identified. The data were obtained in a study of OX40 agonist ivuxolimab in advanced cancers. At the level of the study: Patients took ivuxolimab, an agonistic anti-OX40 (CD134) antibody. Study-wide results and limits: Among the least clonally expanded were partial responders at 0.1-3.0 mg/kg. Dosing at 0.1 to 3.0 mg/kg was accompanied by clonal expansion of CD4+ and CD8+ blood T cells by week 6.

Profiled with immunoSEQ multiplex PCR; TCRdb holds only in-frame clones, not every one. The table has roughly 71,000 clones, less than 85% seen once. Material: CD4+ or CD8+ T cells sorted from blood, obtained in a trial of the OX40 agonist ivuxolimab. This clonotype was sampled from an adult with an advanced solid tumor such as melanoma, head and neck, liver or kidney cancer.

Here the CDR3 DNA reads TGTGCCAGCAGCGCCCTAGAGGGCTGGCAGGGGCCAACTAATGAAAAACTGTTTTTT. Its protein is CASSALEGWQGPTNEKLFF. This chain connects TRBV9 to TRBJ1-4; D may be TRBD1 (6 bases). Per the germline V gene, CDR1 is SGDLS and CDR2 is YYNGEE. V was clipped by 3 bases and J by 0 bases, with 21 bases between them. The CDR3 is 19 residues long.